This record covers a single TCR beta chain. This specimen belongs to a study of blood T cell repertoires in COVID-19. Across the study: In each case, the material was cDNA or gDNA derived from T cells, B-cell-depleted T cells, or PBMCs.

Assay: immunoSEQ multiplex PCR; the TCRdb copy retains only in-frame clones and omits some. The sample comprises 300,000 to 350,000 clones, around nine tenths of which are singletons, and 2.5% to 4% rests with the top ten. J gave up 3 bases and V 6 bases, and 7 bases lay outside the gene matches. CDR3 length equals 15 residues. Germline CDR1 reads SGHRS; CDR2 reads YFSETQ. Sequencing was performed on peripheral blood. The gene calls are TRBV5-1 and TRBJ2-5; 11 positions match TRBD2. This TCR was sampled from a woman aged 18-29 years who had recovered from COVID-19. The CDR3 spells CASTEQLAGEETQYF. The CDR3 nucleotides are TGCGCCAGCACGGAGCAACTAGCGGGAGAAGAGACCCAGTACTTC.